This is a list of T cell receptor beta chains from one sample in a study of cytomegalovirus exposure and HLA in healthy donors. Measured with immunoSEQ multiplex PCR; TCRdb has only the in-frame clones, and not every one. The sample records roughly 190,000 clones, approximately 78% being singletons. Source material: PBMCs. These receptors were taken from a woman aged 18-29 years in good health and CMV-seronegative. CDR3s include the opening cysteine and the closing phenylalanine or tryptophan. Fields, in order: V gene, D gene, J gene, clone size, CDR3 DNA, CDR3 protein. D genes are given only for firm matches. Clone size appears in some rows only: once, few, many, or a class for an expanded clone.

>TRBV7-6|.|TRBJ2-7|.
TGTGCCAGCAGCTTAGGGGCAGCGGACGAGCAGTACTTC
CASSLGAADEQYF
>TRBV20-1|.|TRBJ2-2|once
TGCAGTGCTAGATCTGCCGAGGCTCCGTTTTTT
CSARSAEAPFF
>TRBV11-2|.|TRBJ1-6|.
TGTGCCAGCAGCTTAGGAGGGATGAATAATTCACCCCTCCACTTT
CASSLGGMNNSPLHF
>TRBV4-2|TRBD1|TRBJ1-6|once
TGTGCCAGCAGCCAAGATGGAGGACAGGGTTATAATTCACCCCTCCACTTT
CASSQDGGQGYNSPLHF
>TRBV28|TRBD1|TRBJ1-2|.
TGTGCCACCCGTGGACAGGGGGCGCCCCGTGGCTACACCTTC
CATRGQGAPRGYTF
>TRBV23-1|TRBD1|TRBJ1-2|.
TGCGCCAGCAGTCGAAGTTTACAGGGGTATGGCTACACCTTC
CASSRSLQGYGYTF
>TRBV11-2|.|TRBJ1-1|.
TGTGCCAGCAGCCCTATCCGGGGGAAGAACACTGAAGCTTTCTTT
CASSPIRGKNTEAFF
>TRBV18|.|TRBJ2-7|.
TGTGCCAGCTCTCCGGAACAGGGTTACGAGCAGTACTTC
CASSPEQGYEQYF
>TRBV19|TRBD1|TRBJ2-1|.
TGTGCCAGTAGTGTTGGGACAGGGACCTACAATGAGCAGTTCTTC
CASSVGTGTYNEQFF
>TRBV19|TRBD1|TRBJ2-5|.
TGTGCCAGTAGTATAGGGCTGGGACAGCCCGTGGGAGAGACCCAGTACTTC
CASSIGLGQPVGETQYF
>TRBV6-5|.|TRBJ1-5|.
TGTGCCAGCAGTTACACGCAGAATCAGCCCCAGCATTTT
CASSYTQNQPQHF
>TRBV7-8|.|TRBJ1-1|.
TGTGCCAGCAGCCCCTTAAGCGGTGCGGCGAACACTGAAGCTTTCTTT
CASSPLSGAANTEAFF
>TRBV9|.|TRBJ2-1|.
TGTGCCAGCAGCGGGGAGACGGACGGCCGGCAGTTCTTC
CASSGETDGRQFF
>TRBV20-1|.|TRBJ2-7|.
TGCAGTGCTCAGGCAGCCTACGAGCAGTACTTC
CSAQAAYEQYF
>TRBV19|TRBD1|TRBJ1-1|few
TGTGCCAGTAAACTGACAGGGACTGTGGCGAACACTGAAGCTTTCTTT
CASKLTGTVANTEAFF
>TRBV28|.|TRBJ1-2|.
TGTGCCAGCGCCACCACTAGGGGGTATGGCTACACCTTC
CASATTRGYGYTF
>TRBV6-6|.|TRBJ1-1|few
TGTGCCAGCAGTTACTCGGAGGCGCTGAGCACTGAAGCTTTCTTT
CASSYSEALSTEAFF
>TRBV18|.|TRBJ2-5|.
TGTGCCAGCTCACCGGGGGGTGAGACCCAGTACTTC
CASSPGGETQYF
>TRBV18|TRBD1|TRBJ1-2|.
TGTGCCAGCTCTCTACAGGGGGAGGATGGCTACACCTTC
CASSLQGEDGYTF
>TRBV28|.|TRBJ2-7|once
TGTGCCAGCAGTTTGGGTCCTACGGGATACGAGCAGTACTTC
CASSLGPTGYEQYF
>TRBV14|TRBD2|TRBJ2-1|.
TGTGCCAGCAGCCCTTGGGCGGGAGGGGATCATGAGCAGTTCTTC
CASSPWAGGDHEQFF
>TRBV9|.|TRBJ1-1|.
TGTGCCAGCAGCGTTCAGGGGAGCACTGAAGCTTTCTTT
CASSVQGSTEAFF
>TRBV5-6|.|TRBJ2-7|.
TGTGCCAGCAGCTTGGGCGTACTAGTCTACGAGCAGTACTTC
CASSLGVLVYEQYF
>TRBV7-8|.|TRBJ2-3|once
TGTGCCAGCAGCTTTCGACAGGACACAGATACGCAGTATTTT
CASSFRQDTDTQYF
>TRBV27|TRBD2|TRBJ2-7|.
TGTGCCAGCTTTGATAGAGCGGGAGGCACAATAGGCTACGAGCAGTACTTC
CASFDRAGGTIGYEQYF
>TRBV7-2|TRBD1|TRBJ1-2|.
TGTGCCAGCAGCTCTCAGACAGGGGGTAACTATGGCTACACCTTC
CASSSQTGGNYGYTF
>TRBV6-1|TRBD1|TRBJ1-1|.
TGTGCCAGCAGTAGGAACAGGGGGCGGAACACTGAAGCTTTCTTT
CASSRNRGRNTEAFF
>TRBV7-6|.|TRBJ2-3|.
TGTGCCAGCAGCTTGAGGGGGAGCAACACAGATACGCAGTATTTT
CASSLRGSNTDTQYF
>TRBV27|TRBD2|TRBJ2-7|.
TGTGCCAGCAGTCCTCTAGCGGGAGGGAACGAGCAGTACTTC
CASSPLAGGNEQYF
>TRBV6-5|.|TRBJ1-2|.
TGTGCCAGCAGCCTTAAATCTAACTATGGCTACACCTTC
CASSLKSNYGYTF
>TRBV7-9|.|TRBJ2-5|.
TGTGCCAGCAAAAGTCGCGGGGAGACCCAGTACTTC
CASKSRGETQYF
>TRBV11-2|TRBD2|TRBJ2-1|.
TGTGCCAGCAGCTTGCGTCCAGCGGGACCCCTCGAGAATGAGCAGTTCTTC
CASSLRPAGPLENEQFF
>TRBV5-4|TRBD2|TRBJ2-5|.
TGTGCCAGCAGCCTTAGCGGGGGGGCGTTTTCTTTGGAGACCCAGTACTTC
CASSLSGGAFSLETQYF
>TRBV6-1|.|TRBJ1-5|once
TGTGCCAGCAGTGAACGTCAGGGCCTATATAGCAATCAGCCCCAGCATTTT
CASSERQGLYSNQPQHF
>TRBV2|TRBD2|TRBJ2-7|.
TGTGCCAGCATTCTAGCGGGGGCCGTTAGGGACGAGCAGTACTTC
CASILAGAVRDEQYF
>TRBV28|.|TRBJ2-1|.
TGTGCCAGCACCCCCGGCGGGCGTCCCAATGAGCAGTTCTTC
CASTPGGRPNEQFF
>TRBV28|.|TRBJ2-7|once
TGTGCCAGCAGCCAACCACAGGGATATAAGAACGAGCAGTACTTC
CASSQPQGYKNEQYF
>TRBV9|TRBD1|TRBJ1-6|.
TGTGCCAGCAGCGCCGGGACAGCGAATAATTCACCCCTCCACTTT
CASSAGTANNSPLHF
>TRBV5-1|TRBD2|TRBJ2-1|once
TGCGCCAGCAAACTCCTAGCGGGAGGGCCTGATGAGCAGTTCTTC
CASKLLAGGPDEQFF
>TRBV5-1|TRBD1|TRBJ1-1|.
TGCGCCAGCAGCTTGGAACAGGGGACTGAAGCTTTCTTT
CASSLEQGTEAFF
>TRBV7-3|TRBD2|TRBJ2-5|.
TGTGCCAGCAGCACGGGGAGGGAAGAGACCCAGTACTTC
CASSTGREETQYF
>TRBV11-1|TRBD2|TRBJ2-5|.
TGTGCCAGCCGACTAGCGGGGAGTCAAGAGACCCAGTACTTC
CASRLAGSQETQYF
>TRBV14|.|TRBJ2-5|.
TGTGCCAGCAGCCAGAGAGGCTACAGGGACCAAGAGACCCAGTACTTC
CASSQRGYRDQETQYF
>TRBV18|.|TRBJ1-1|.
TGTGCCAGCTCACCGATGGAGGGCGCGGTGAACACTGAAGCTTTCTTT
CASSPMEGAVNTEAFF
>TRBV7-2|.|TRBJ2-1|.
TGTGCCAGCAGCTTATCGCTAGCCCAAAATCAGCAGTTCTTC
CASSLSLAQNQQFF
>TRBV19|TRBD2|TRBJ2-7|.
TGTGCCAGTCGACGGGGGGGCGGTTCCTACGAGCAGTACTTC
CASRRGGGSYEQYF
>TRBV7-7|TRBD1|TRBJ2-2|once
TGTGCCAGCAGCCTTACAGGGGGAAGCACCGGGGAGCTGTTTTTT
CASSLTGGSTGELFF
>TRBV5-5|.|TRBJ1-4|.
TGTGCCAGCAGCTTCGAGGACGGGCTACGGGGAAAACTGTTTTTT
CASSFEDGLRGKLFF
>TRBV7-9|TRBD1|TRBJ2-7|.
TGTGCCAGCAGCACCACGACAGGGAAGTCCTACGAGCAGTACTTC
CASSTTTGKSYEQYF
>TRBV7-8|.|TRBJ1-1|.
TGTGCATCCAGCGGGGGGTCTATTATGGCTTTCTTT
CASSGGSIMAFF
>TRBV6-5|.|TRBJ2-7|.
TGTGCCAGCAGTTCGCGGGGCCACTACGAGCAGTACTTC
CASSSRGHYEQYF
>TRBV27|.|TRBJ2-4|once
TGTGCCAGCAGCCCAGGGTCGGACGGGAAAAACATTCAGTACTTC
CASSPGSDGKNIQYF
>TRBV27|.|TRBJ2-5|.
TGTGCCAGCAGTTTACGAAGTGACAGCCAAGAGACCCAGTACTTC
CASSLRSDSQETQYF
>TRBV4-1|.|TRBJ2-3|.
TGCGCCAGCAGCCAAGATCGGGCGGGGTCCCACACAGATACGCAGTATTTT
CASSQDRAGSHTDTQYF
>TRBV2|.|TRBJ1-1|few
TGTGCCAGCAGTGATCGAGAAGTGAACACTGAAGCTTTCTTT
CASSDREVNTEAFF